Given below is one T cell receptor beta chain in context. This clone's antigen is unknown. Per-base qualities were not stored, and no clone one base away is much larger. This entry belongs to a study of shared clonotypes between healthy human individuals (dated by TCRdb to about 2020). A note on the overall study: A couple of women and three men aged 18 to 49 years were included in the cohort. Per donor, three plates each were used for CD4 naive and CD4 memory, two for CD8 naive, and one for CD8 memory. To estimate repertoire size and how much clonotype sharing occurs between individuals, the study deeply sequenced the blood TCR repertoires of 4 to 6 healthy adults. To increase sequencing depth and limit assay-specific biases, different laboratories used diverse techniques to prepare libraries and sequence TCR repertoires. Each donor's leukapheresis produced roughly between about 0.9 and 9.5 billion PBMCs. Beyond this particular receptor, the publication reports: When a handful of donors were compared, the shared fraction of clonotypes was roughly 4.8% for naive CD4, 3.5% to 4% for naive CD8, more than 2% for memory CD4, and roughly 0.4% for memory CD8. Rarefaction of sorted-subset datasets indicated incomplete sequencing despite the large sequencing depth. Naive subsets generally had larger estimated clonotype richness than memory subsets. The small number of donors limited the genetic and exposure-history diversity represented. Sampling was restricted to blood, and TCR repertoires in tissue are likely to differ from TCR repertoires in blood. Based on pairwise subsampling, the degree of clonotype sharing among donors was expected to be affected by sequencing depth. Clonotypes shared by all four sorted-subset donors showed higher generation probabilities than non-shared clonotypes.

Using the deep immunoSEQ assay, multiplex PCR amplified TCR CDR3 regions from genomic DNA. Genomic DNA extracted from each cell subset was distributed evenly over all wells of several immunoSEQ 96-well plates, and each plate served as one replicate. For sorted subsets, each replicate PCR was loaded with roughly 200 ng genomic DNA, equivalent to 30,000 or so T cell genomes. Purified libraries were measured with a Qubit 3.0 fluorometer, size-checked on a Bioanalyzer 2100, and measured again with the KAPA Library Quantification kit. Each immunoSEQ 96-well plate was sequenced on its own single-read 150-cycle Illumina NextSeq 550 flow cell. The authors' analysis ran thus. Because the immunoSEQ output held only junctional sequences and lacked quality scores, the filtering could not match the filtering applied to full-length reads. To assign V/J genes and CDR3, sequences were annotated using PyIR, a Python wrapper for IgBLAST v1.9, with IMGT germline references. Reads were removed for weak V/J assignments (E-value above 1e-6), missing CDR3, stop codons, out-of-frame junctions, or ambiguous translated residues. V3J clonotypes were defined as sequences sharing the same inferred V gene, J gene, and CDR3 amino acid sequence. To compute the percentage overlap between repertoires, the number of shared unique clonotypes was divided by the size of the smaller repertoire. Three approaches were used to assess repertoire richness: RTK rarefaction, the Chao1 estimator, and Recon v2.1 estimates of unobserved clonotypes. Generation probabilities for all TCRbeta clonotypes obtained by the gDNA method from a few donors were computed using OLGA. TCRdb took this table from immuneACCESS and kept in-frame rearrangements with V and J called. Such tables lack part of the clones; where checked against another copy, unresolved V genes explain under half of the gap, and the rest is unexplained. That table gives V, J and clone size, and the DNA gave D and trimming. The sample table lists 600,000 or so clones, roughly 98% of them with a count of one. The top ten hold roughly 0.29% of the sample.

Looking up the germline V gene (reference sequence) yields CDR1 SEHNR and CDR2 FQNEAQ. Reading from cysteine to phenylalanine, the CDR3 counts 18 amino acids. The read is trimmed to its CDR3 DNA, 54 bases read in frame from base 1. V is cut back by 5 bases and J by 6 bases, with 22 bases in the junction unmatched. CD8 naive samples consisted of CD45RO-negative cells that were positively selected for CCR7, yielding a CD45RA+CCR7+ population without TemRA cells. Healthy HIV-negative adults with no recently reported acute infections or vaccinations were included as donors. Only Caucasian adults living in Nashville, Tennessee, USA were represented among the donors. Blood was collected by leukapheresis, and PBMCs were isolated by Ficoll-Histopaque density gradient centrifugation and then cryopreserved in liquid nitrogen vapor phase. Purity and quantity of every magnetically sorted T cell population were checked by analytical flow cytometry. Genomic DNA was isolated from every sorted fraction and measured by UV absorbance on a Nanodrop 2000c.

The V and J segments used are TRBV7-9 and TRBJ2-7; 7 bases in the junction line up with TRBD2. This sequence was found in a man aged 25 to 40 in good health. Input material: naive CD8+ T cells sorted from blood. The cell subset or site label here, explained by the study, means: CD45RA+CCR7+. CDR3 region: CASSPISHHGGGIGEQYF. In nucleotide form, the sequence is TGTGCCAGCAGCCCAATTTCCCATCACGGGGGAGGGATTGGCGAGCAGTACTTC.